This TCR beta chain is from a study of OX40 agonist ivuxolimab in advanced cancers. Broader study findings: Low normalized T-cell clonal expansion was additionally recorded for some nonresponders.

This clone occurred a few times. Its cognate antigen is unknown. CDR1 LNHNV and CDR2 YYDKDF come from the germline V gene (reference sequence). V dropped 0 bases and J dropped 4 bases, with 10 bases sitting between them. There are 15 residues in the CDR3. Blood samples were obtained at baseline, cycle 4 day 1, and cycle 7 day 1. The repertoire was sequenced with immunoSEQ multiplex PCR; TCRdb's copy has only in-frame clones and lacks some. The sample records approximately 130,000 clones, over 75% being singletons. The sequencing used CD4+ or CD8+ T cells sorted from blood, collected in a trial of the OX40 agonist ivuxolimab. The sequence was obtained from an adult with an advanced solid tumor such as melanoma, head and neck, liver or kidney cancer. V is TRBV15 and J is TRBJ1-3; D is undetermined. CDR3 sequence (DNA): TGTGCCACCAGCAGAGATCAAGTGGCGGGAAACACCATATATTTT. Translating gives CATSRDQVAGNTIYF.